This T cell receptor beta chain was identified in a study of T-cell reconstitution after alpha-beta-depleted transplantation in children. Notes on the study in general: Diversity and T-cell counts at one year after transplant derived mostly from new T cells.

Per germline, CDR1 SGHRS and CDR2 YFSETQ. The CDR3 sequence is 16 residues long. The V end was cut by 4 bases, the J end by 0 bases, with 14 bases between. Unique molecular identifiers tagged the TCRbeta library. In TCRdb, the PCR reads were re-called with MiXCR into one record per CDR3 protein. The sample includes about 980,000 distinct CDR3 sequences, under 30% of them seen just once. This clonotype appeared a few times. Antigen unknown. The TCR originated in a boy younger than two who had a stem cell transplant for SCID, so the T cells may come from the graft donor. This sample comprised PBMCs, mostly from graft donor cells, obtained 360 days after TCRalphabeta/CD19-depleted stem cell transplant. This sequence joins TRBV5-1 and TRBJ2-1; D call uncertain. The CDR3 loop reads CASSVTAVRSYNEQFF. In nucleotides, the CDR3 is TGCGCCAGCAGCGTTACAGCTGTACGCTCCTACAATGAGCAGTTCTTC.